This entry lists 14 T cell receptor beta chains sequenced from one sample in a study of read filtering for tumor transcriptome and immune sequencing (dated by TCRdb to about 2020). The sequencing machine was an Illumina HiSeq 4000. TCR libraries were built from 400 ng RNA with the Immunoverse kit, using molecular barcoded adaptors covering alpha/delta and beta/gamma chains. TCRdb took the public reads, trimmed them with fastp at Q25, ran MiXCR for clone calling and kept in-frame beta chains. A single entry per CDR3 protein holds the most common genes and DNA from its merged rows. The sample table holds over 80,000 distinct CDR3 sequences, of which 9% to 15% were seen once. More than 13% of the sample goes to the ten largest clones. The sample comprised a population of CD138-negative cells sorted from bone marrow. The sample's cell subset or site, from its label and the paper: bone marrow mononuclear cells depleted of CD138+ plasma/myeloma cells by negative magnetic selection. These receptors all come from a donor aged 40 or older with multiple myeloma.

This clonotype was detected ten times or more. The chain couples TRBV2 to TRBJ2-2; no reliable D call. The ends were cut back, 7 bases at V and 2 bases at J, with 8 bases in the middle. CDR1 and CDR2 (germline): SNHLY, FYNNEI. There are 13 residues in the CDR3. CDR3 bases: TGTGCCAGCAATTGGGATAACACCGGGGAGCTGTTTTTT. Amino acids: CASNWDNTGELFF.

The V call is TRBV28, the J call TRBJ2-3; D is possibly TRBD1 (8 bases). The CDR3 extends over 15 amino acids. V lost 6 bases, J lost 1 base, and 14 bases lay in between. Germline CDR1 MDHEN, CDR2 SYDVKM. The CDR3 DNA reads TGTGCCAGCAGCCCAGCGGGACAGGGCACAGATACGCAGTATTTT. Its translation is CASSPAGQGTDTQYF.

This clonotype was counted ten times or more. The chain carries TRBV5-1 and TRBJ2-5; D perhaps matches TRBD2 (5 bases). Germline loops: CDR1 SGHRS, CDR2 YFSETQ. The CDR3 has 14 amino acids. Trimming cost V 4 bases and J 1 base, with 11 bases left between them. CDR3 nucleotide sequence: TGCGCCAGCAGCCCCGGGGATGGCCAAGAGACCCAGTACTTC. Amino acids: CASSPGDGQETQYF.

The sample holds many counts of this clonotype. The rearrangement links TRBV5-1 to TRBJ2-2; 12 positions agree with TRBD2. Germline values: CDR1 SGHRS, CDR2 YFSETQ. The V and J ends lost 1 base and 7 bases, in that order; junction bases with no gene match: 5. The CDR3 consists of 16 residues. The chain's CDR3 is CASSLRTSGTIGELFF. CDR3 nucleotides: TGCGCCAGCAGCTTGAGGACTAGCGGGACCATCGGGGAGCTGTTTTTT.

This clonotype was seen ten or more times. The rearrangement joins TRBV28 to TRBJ2-7, with 8 nucleotides matching TRBD1. J gave up 2 bases and V 2 bases, and 11 bases lay outside the gene matches. The CDR3 extends over 17 amino acids. CDR1 MDHEN and CDR2 SYDVKM come from the germline V gene. The CDR3 is CASSLPGYRGQAYEQYF. DNA for the CDR3: TGTGCCAGCAGTTTACCTGGTTACCGGGGACAGGCCTACGAGCAGTACTTC.

Many counts were recorded for this clonotype. The chain combines TRBV9 with TRBJ2-1, with 9 bases fitting TRBD2. The germline V gene has CDR1 SGDLS and CDR2 YYNGEE. The V and J ends lost 0 bases and 4 bases, in that order; junction bases with no gene match: 2. The CDR3 runs 15 residues. In DNA, the CDR3 is TGTGCCAGCAGCGTAGACAGCGGGGGGTACAATGAGCAGTTCTTC. Protein product: CASSVDSGGYNEQFF.

Within the sample, this clonotype is medium-sized (0.01 to 0.1%). CDR3 residues: CSAWTGFAGELFF. CDR3 in DNA: TGCAGTGCTTGGACAGGGTTCGCCGGGGAGCTGTTTTTT. This chain connects TRBV20-1 to TRBJ2-2; TRBD1 matches at 8 bases. J was trimmed by 6 bases and V by 5 bases; bases with no gene match: 5. The CDR3 has 13 residues. Germline CDR1 and CDR2: DFQATT and SNEGSKA (reference sequence).

At least ten counts were recorded for this clonotype. The rearrangement joins TRBV5-6 to TRBJ1-1; D not certain. Trimming took off 6 bases at V and 0 bases at J, with 18 bases between the two ends. This CDR3 is built from 16 residues. CDR1 is SGHDT and CDR2 is YYEEEE in the germline V gene. CDR3: CASTFVGTVMNTEAFF. The CDR3 nucleotides read TGTGCCAGCACCTTTGTGGGTACAGTCATGAACACTGAAGCTTTCTTT.

This clonotype was recorded many times. The chain recombines TRBV30 with TRBJ1-2, with 10 bases aligning to TRBD1. Germline V gives CDR1 GTSNPN, CDR2 SVGIG (reference sequence). V shed 7 bases and J 8 bases; nucleotides not matched to a gene: 10. The CDR3 is made up of 13 amino acids. The CDR3 nucleotides read TGTGCCTCGCGGGACAGGGGCTTTTCAGGCTACACCTTC. Translated, it gives CASRDRGFSGYTF.

This clonotype has a count of ten or more. This sequence joins TRBV7-9 and TRBJ2-1, with 10 nucleotides matching TRBD2. Germline-derived CDR1 and CDR2 are SEHNR and FQNEAQ (reference sequence). The CDR3 runs to 17 residues. After removal of 1 base from V and 1 base from J, the junction contained 4 bases not matched to a gene. The CDR3 here is CASSLGSTSGSYNEQFF. CDR3 nucleotide sequence: TGTGCCAGCAGCTTAGGTTCGACTAGCGGGTCCTACAATGAGCAGTTCTTC.

This clonotype was seen a handful of times. Its ends do not fully match the called genes, so a read error is possible. The chain recombines TRBV28 with TRBJ2-2, with TRBD2 identical over 8 bases. In germline, CDR1 is MDHEN, CDR2 SYDVKM. CDR3 length: 14 residues. CDR3 protein: CASSLWLAGGGLFF. CDR3 sequence (DNA): TGTGCCAGCAGTTTGTGGCTAGCGGGCGGGGGGCTGTTTTTT.

This clonotype occurred many times. The rearrangement links TRBV20-1 to TRBJ1-1; D not resolved. Germline loops: CDR1 DFQATT, CDR2 SNEGSKA (reference sequence). The V end lost 7 bases, the J end lost 4 bases, and 13 bases lay between the germline ends. The CDR3 is made up of 12 amino acids. CDR3 sequence: CSGMRYGTEAFF. The CDR3, as DNA: TGCAGTGGGATGAGGTACGGCACTGAAGCTTTCTTT.

This clonotype appeared many times. The chain employs TRBV7-3 and TRBJ2-3; the D gene could be TRBD1 or TRBD2 (5 bases each). V gave up 0 bases and J gave up 5 bases, with 9 bases separating them. The CDR3 consists of 14 residues. Germline CDR1 SGHTA, CDR2 FQGTGA. CDR3 region: CASSLTGTGDTQYF. DNA for the CDR3: TGTGCCAGCAGCTTAACCGGGACGGGAGATACGCAGTATTTT.

The chain recombines TRBV28 with TRBJ2-7; 11 nucleotides line up with TRBD2. CDR1 MDHEN and CDR2 SYDVKM come from the germline V gene. The length of the CDR3 is 14 residues. The V gene end was trimmed by 5 bases and the J gene end by 11 bases; junction bases not matched to a gene: 11. The CDR3 DNA reads as TGTGCCAGCAGTACTCCTAGCGGGAGGCCCCGAGAGTACTTC. Encoded protein: CASSTPSGRPREYF.